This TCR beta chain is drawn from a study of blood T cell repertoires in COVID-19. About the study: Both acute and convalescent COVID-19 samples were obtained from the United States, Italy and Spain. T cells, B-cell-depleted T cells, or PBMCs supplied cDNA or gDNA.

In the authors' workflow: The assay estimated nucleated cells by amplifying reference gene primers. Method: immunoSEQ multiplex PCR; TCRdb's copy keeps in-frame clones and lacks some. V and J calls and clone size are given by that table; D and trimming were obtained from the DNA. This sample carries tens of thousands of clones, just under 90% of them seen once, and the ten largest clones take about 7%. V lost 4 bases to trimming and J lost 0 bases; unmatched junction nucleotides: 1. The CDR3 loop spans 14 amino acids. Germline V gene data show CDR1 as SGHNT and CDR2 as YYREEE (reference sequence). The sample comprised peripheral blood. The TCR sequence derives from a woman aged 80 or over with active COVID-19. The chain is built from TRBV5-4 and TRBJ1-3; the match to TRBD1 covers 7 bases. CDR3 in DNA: TGTGCCAGCAGCCGGGACAGCTCTGGAAACACCATATATTTT. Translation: CASSRDSSGNTIYF.